These 8 T cell receptor beta chains were all obtained from the same sample, sequenced in a study of shared clonotypes between healthy human individuals. Produced via immunoSEQ multiplex PCR; TCRdb's table is partial and in-frame only. This sample yields about 1.5 million clones, of which nearly 99% are seen a single time; approximately 0.45% belongs to the top ten. The sequencing sample was made of naive CD4+ T cells sorted from blood. Documented subset: CD45RA+ positively selected. These receptor sequences come from a man aged 30-40 years in good health.

The CDR3 DNA reads TGTGCCAGCAGCGTAGGGTTAGGGGCGAATTACGAGCAGTACTTC. Translation: CASSVGLGANYEQYF. The gene calls are TRBV9 and TRBJ2-7, with TRBD1 as a possible D gene (5 bases). Trimming removed 0 bases at V and 4 bases at J, with 14 bases between. The CDR3 extends over 15 amino acids. Germline assignment: CDR1 SGDLS and CDR2 YYNGEE. Looking up the rest from reference TRBV9 and TRBJ2-7 gives the full variable domain: DSGVTQTPKHLITATGQRVTLRCSPRSGDLSVYWYQQSLDQGLQFLIQYYNGEERAKGNILERFSAQQFPDLHSELNLSSLELGDSALYFCASSVGLGANYEQYFGPGTRLTVT.

The chain combines TRBV5-4 with TRBJ2-1; D might be TRBD2 (5 bases). CDR1 is SGHNT and CDR2 is YYREEE in the germline V gene (reference sequence). Trimming removed 4 bases at V and 10 bases at J, with 12 bases between. This CDR3 region has 12 residues. CDR3 loop: CASSIGMEEQFF. CDR3 in DNA: TGTGCCAGCAGCATCGGGATGGAGGAGCAGTTCTTC.

This chain connects TRBV18 to TRBJ1-5; TRBD1 matches at 7 bases. CDR3 length equals 16 residues. The V gene's germline CDR1 is KGHSH and CDR2 LQKENI. V trimming: 6 bases; J trimming: 2 bases; junction bases outside the gene matches: 10. The CDR3 here is CASSLYRGNRNQPQHF. The CDR3 nucleotides read TGTGCCAGCTCTCTTTACAGGGGTAATCGCAATCAGCCCCAGCATTTT.

The chain links TRBV29-1 to TRBJ2-1; TRBD2 matches 14 bases. CDR1 and CDR2 (germline): SQVTM, ANQGSEA. The CDR3 sequence is 17 residues long. Losses at the gene ends were 6 bases for V and 2 bases for J; bases not matched to a gene: 9. DNA of the CDR3: TGCAGCGTAGGGTCCAGGGGACTAGCGGGAGCCTACAATGAGCAGTTCTTC. This codes for CSVGSRGLAGAYNEQFF.

The V call is TRBV7-2, the J call TRBJ2-7; TRBD2 agrees at 12 bases. The CDR3 is made up of 18 amino acids. From germline, CDR1 is SGHTA and CDR2 FQGNSA. The V segment lost 5 bases and the J segment 3 bases; nucleotides outside the gene matches: 14. The CDR3 sequence: CASSPRTTSGRNYYEQYF. The CDR3 bases are TGTGCCAGCAGCCCCCGTACGACTAGCGGGAGAAATTACTACGAGCAGTACTTC.

The chain carries TRBV11-2 and TRBJ2-5, with D perhaps being TRBD1 or TRBD2 (5 bases each). The V and J ends lost 1 base and 7 bases respectively, with 19 bases between them. The CDR3 is made up of 16 amino acids. Per germline, CDR1 SGHAT and CDR2 FQNNGV. The chain's CDR3 is CASSLVAGTDPGTQYF. The CDR3 DNA sequence: TGTGCCAGCAGCTTAGTCGCCGGGACGGACCCAGGGACCCAGTACTTC.

V usage is TRBV5-1 and J usage is TRBJ2-2; TRBD1 might be the D (6 bases). CDR3 length: 15 residues. Germline CDR1 SGHRS, CDR2 YFSETQ. Trimming stripped 4 bases from V and 0 bases from J, with 10 bases between. The CDR3: CASSRWTANTGELFF. DNA of the CDR3: TGCGCCAGCAGCCGATGGACAGCGAACACCGGGGAGCTGTTTTTT.

J is TRBJ2-7 and V is TRBV15; TRBD1 aligns across 10 bases. The CDR3 consists of 14 residues. Germline lookup yields CDR1 LNHNV and CDR2 YYDKDF (reference sequence). V was pared by 9 bases and J by 6 bases, with 11 bases of the junction left unmatched. In DNA, the CDR3 is TGTGCCACAGCGACGACAGGGGGCTTAGGCGAGCAGTACTTC. It is translated as CATATTGGLGEQYF.